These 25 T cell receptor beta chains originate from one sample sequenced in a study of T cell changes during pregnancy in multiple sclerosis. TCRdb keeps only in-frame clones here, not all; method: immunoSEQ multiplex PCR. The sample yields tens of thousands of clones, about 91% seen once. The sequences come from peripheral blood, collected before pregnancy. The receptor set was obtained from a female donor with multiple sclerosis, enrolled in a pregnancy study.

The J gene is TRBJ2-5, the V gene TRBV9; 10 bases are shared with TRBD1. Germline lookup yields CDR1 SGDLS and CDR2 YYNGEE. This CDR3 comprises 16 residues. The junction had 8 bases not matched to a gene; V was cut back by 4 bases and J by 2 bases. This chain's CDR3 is CASSPRDRGGQETQYF. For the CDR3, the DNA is TGTGCCAGCAGCCCGCGGGACAGGGGAGGTCAAGAGACCCAGTACTTC.

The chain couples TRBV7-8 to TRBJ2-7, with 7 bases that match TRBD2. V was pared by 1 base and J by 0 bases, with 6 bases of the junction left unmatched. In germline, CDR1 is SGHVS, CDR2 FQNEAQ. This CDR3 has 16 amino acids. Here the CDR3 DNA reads TGTGCCAGCAGCTTAGGGTTGGGGGGGAGCTCCTACGAGCAGTACTTC. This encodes CASSLGLGGSSYEQYF.

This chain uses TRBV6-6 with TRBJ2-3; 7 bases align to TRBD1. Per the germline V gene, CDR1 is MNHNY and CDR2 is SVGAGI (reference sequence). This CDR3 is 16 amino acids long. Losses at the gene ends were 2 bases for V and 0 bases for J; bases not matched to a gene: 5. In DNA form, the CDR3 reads TGTGCCAGCAGTTACGGGACAGTAATAAGCACAGATACGCAGTATTTT. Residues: CASSYGTVISTDTQYF.

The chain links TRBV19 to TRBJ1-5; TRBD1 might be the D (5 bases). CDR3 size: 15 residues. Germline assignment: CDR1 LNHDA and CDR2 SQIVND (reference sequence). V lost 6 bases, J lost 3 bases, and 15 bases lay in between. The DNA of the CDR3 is TGTGCCAGTAGCCACCTGGGGGGAGTCAATCAGCCCCAGCATTTT. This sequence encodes CASSHLGGVNQPQHF. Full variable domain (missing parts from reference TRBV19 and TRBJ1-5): DGGITQSPKYLFRKEGQNVTLSCEQNLNHDAMYWYRQDPGQGLRLIYYSQIVNDFQKGDIAEGYSVSREKKESFPLTVTSAQKNPTAFYLCASSHLGGVNQPQHFGDGTRLSIL.

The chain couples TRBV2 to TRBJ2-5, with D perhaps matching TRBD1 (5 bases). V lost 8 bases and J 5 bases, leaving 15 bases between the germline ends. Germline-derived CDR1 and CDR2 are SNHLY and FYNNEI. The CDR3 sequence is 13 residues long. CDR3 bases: TGTGCCAGCGGTCTTTCCAGGGTTGAGACCCAGTACTTC. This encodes CASGLSRVETQYF.

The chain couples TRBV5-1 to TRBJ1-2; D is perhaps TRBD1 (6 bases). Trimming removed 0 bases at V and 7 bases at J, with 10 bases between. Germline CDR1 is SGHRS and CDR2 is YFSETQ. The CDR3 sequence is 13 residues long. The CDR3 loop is CASSLVGAGGYTF. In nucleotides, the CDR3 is TGCGCCAGCAGCTTGGTGGGGGCTGGTGGCTACACCTTC.

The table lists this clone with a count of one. The CDR3 region has the DNA TGCGCCAGCAGCTCCCTAAATACAGGGAACTCGAACACTGAAGCTTTCTTT. This gives the protein CASSSLNTGNSNTEAFF. This chain uses TRBV5-1 with TRBJ1-1; a possible D gene is TRBD1 (6 bases). Germline V gene sequence: CDR1 SGHRS, CDR2 YFSETQ. The CDR3 runs to 17 residues. Trimming stripped 3 bases from V and 1 base from J, with 19 bases between.

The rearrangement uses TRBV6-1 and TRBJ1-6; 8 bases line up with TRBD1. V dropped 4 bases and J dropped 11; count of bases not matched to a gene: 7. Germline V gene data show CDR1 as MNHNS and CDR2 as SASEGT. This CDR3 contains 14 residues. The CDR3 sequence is CASSGGTGPPPLHF. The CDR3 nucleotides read TGTGCCAGCAGTGGGGGGACAGGCCCTCCACCCCTCCACTTT.

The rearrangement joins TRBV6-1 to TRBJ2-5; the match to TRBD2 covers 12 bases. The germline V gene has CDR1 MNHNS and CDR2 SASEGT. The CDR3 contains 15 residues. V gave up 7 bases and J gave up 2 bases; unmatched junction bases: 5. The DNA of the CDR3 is TGTGCCAGCACCCGGACTAGCGGGACTCAAGAGACCCAGTACTTC. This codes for CASTRTSGTQETQYF.

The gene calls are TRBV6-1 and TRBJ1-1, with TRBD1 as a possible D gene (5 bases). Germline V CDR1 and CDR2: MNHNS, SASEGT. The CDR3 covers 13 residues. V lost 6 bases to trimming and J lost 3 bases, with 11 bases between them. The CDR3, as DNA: TGTGCCAGCAGGGCGCAGGGTGACACTGAAGCTTTCTTT. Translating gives CASRAQGDTEAFF.

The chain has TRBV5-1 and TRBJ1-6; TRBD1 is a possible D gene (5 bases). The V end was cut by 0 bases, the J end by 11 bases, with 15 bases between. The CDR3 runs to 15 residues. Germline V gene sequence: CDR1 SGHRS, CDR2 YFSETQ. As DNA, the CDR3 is TGCGCCAGCAGCTTGGATGCTGATGTCAGGGCACCCCTCCACTTT. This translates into CASSLDADVRAPLHF.

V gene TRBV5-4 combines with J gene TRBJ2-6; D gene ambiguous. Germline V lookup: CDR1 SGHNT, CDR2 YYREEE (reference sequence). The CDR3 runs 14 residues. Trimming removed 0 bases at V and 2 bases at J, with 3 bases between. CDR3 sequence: CASSLVTGANVLTF. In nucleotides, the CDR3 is TGTGCCAGCAGCTTGGTAACTGGGGCCAACGTCCTGACTTTC.

CDR3 loop: CASSLGQTLAGAEAFF. The DNA for the CDR3 is TGCGCCAGCAGCTTAGGACAGACTCTCGCTGGCGCTGAAGCTTTCTTT. The chain recombines TRBV5-1 with TRBJ1-1; TRBD1 is a possible D gene (6 bases). The V gene lost 2 bases and the J gene lost 6 bases, with 20 bases spanning the gap. The CDR3 contains 16 residues. The V gene's germline CDR1 is SGHRS and CDR2 YFSETQ. Variable domain in full (rest from reference TRBV5-1 and TRBJ1-1): KAGVTQTPRYLIKTRGQQVTLSCSPISGHRSVSWYQQTPGQGLQFLFEYFSETQRNKGNFPGRFSGRQFSNSRSEMNVSTLELGDSALYLCASSLGQTLAGAEAFFGQGTRLTVV.

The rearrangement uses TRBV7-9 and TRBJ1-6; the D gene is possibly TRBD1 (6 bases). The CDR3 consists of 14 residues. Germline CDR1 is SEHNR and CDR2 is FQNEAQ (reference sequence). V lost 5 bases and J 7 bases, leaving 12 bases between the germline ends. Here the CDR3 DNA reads TGTGCCAGCAGCGAACGAGGGGGAAATTCACCCCTCCACTTT. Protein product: CASSERGGNSPLHF.

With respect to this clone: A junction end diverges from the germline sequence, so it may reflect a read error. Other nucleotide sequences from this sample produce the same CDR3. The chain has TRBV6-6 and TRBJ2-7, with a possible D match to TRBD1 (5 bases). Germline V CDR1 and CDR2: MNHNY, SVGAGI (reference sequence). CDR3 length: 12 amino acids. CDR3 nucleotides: TGTGCCAGCGGAAAAGGGGCCTACGAGCAGTATTTC. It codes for CASGKGAYEQYF.

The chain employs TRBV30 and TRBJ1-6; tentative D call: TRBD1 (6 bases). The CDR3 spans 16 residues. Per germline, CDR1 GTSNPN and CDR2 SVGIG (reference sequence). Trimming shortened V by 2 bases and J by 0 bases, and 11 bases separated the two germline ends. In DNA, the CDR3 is TGTGCCTGGAGTATCGGCAGGGGCTCCTATAATTCACCCCTCCACTTT. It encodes CAWSIGRGSYNSPLHF.

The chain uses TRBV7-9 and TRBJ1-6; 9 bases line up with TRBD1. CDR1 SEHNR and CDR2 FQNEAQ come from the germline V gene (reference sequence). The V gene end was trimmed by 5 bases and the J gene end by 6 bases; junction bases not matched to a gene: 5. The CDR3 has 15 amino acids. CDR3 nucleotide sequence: TGTGCCAGCAGCGCTAGGACAGGGGTTAATTCACCCCTCCACTTT. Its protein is CASSARTGVNSPLHF.

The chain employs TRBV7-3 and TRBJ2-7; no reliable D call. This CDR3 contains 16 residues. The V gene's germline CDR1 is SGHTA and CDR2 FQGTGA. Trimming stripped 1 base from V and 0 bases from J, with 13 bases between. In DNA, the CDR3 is TGTGCCAGCAGCTTAAGTCCGAAAAGAGGCTCCTACGAGCAGTACTTC. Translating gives CASSLSPKRGSYEQYF.

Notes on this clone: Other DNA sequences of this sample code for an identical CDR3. CDR3 amino acids: CASSVGGGNTGELFF. Written as DNA, the CDR3 is TGTGCCAGCAGCGTAGGCGGGGGAAACACCGGGGAGCTGTTTTTT. The J gene is TRBJ2-2, the V gene TRBV9, with 7 bases lining up with TRBD2. The CDR3 is 15 residues long. V was clipped by 0 bases and J by 2 bases; unmatched bases: 1. Germline lookup yields CDR1 SGDLS and CDR2 YYNGEE.

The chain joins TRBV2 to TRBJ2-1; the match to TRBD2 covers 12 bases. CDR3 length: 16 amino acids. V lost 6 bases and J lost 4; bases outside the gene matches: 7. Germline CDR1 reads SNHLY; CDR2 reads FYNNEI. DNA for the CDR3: TGTGCCAGCAGATTAACACTAGCGGGGGGTTACAATGAGCAGTTCTTC. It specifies CASRLTLAGGYNEQFF.

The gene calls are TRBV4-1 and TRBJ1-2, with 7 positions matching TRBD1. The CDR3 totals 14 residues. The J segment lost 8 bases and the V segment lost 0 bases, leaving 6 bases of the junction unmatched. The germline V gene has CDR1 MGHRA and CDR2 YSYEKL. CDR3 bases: TGCGCCAGCAGCCAAGAGGAGGGGGCTGGGGGCTACACCTTC. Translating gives CASSQEEGAGGYTF.

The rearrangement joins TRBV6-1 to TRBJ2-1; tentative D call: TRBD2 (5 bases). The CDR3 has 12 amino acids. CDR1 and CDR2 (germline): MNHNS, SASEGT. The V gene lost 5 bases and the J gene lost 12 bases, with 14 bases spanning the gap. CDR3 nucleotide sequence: TGTGCCAGCAGTTCCCTCGGGATCGGGCAGTTCTTC. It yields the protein CASSSLGIGQFF.

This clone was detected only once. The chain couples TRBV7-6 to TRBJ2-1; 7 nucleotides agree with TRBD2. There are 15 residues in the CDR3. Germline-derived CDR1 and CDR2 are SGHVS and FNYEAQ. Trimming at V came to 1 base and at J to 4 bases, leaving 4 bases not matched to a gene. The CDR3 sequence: CASSLGAAGYNEQFF. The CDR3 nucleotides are TGTGCCAGCAGCTTAGGTGCAGCGGGGTACAATGAGCAGTTCTTC.

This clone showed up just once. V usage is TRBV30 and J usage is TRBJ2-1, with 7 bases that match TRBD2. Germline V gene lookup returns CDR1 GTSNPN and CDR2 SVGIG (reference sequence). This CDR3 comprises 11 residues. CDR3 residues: CGGGGGSEQFF. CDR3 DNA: TGTGGGGGGGGAGGAGGTAGCGAGCAGTTCTTC.

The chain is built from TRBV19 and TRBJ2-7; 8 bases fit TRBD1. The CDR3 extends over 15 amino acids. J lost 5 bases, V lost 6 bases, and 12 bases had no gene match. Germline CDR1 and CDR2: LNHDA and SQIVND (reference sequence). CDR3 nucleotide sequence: TGTGCCAGTAGCCAGGCAGAAGGCAGGGGGCACGAGCAGTACTTC. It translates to CASSQAEGRGHEQYF.